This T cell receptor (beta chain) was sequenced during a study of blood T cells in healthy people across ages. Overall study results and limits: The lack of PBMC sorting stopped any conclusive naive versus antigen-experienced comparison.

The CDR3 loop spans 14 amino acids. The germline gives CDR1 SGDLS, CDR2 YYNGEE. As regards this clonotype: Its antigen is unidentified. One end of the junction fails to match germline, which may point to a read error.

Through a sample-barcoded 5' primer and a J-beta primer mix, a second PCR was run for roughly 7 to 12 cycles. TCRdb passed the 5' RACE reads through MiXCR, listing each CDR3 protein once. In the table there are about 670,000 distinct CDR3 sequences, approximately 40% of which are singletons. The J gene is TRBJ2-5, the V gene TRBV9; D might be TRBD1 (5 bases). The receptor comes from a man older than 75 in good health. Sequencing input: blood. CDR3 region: CASNVQGKHETQYF. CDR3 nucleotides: TGCGCCAGCAACGTCCAGGGAAAGCACGAGACCCAGTACTTC.